Included here is one T cell receptor (beta chain) sequence, with context. The data were produced by immunoSEQ multiplex PCR, yet TCRdb's version contains in-frame clones alone and is incomplete. The sample includes more than 200,000 clones, 70% to 90% of them seen just once. The CDR3 sequence is 14 residues long. Trimming took off 5 bases at V and 4 bases at J, with 14 bases between the two ends. CDR1 and CDR2 from the germline V gene are SGHVS and FNYEAQ. The data derive from a study of blood T cell repertoires in COVID-19. Study-wide context: Sources were T cells, B-cell-depleted T cells, or PBMCs; the material itself was cDNA or gDNA.

This chain uses TRBV7-6 with TRBJ1-2; maybe TRBD1 (5 bases). The receptor was derived from a woman in her sixties or seventies with COVID-19, enrolled during active disease. Sequenced material: peripheral blood. The CDR3 coding sequence is TGTGCCAGCAGCCGGGACTCTAGGTCCTATGGCTACACCTTC. Translated: CASSRDSRSYGYTF.